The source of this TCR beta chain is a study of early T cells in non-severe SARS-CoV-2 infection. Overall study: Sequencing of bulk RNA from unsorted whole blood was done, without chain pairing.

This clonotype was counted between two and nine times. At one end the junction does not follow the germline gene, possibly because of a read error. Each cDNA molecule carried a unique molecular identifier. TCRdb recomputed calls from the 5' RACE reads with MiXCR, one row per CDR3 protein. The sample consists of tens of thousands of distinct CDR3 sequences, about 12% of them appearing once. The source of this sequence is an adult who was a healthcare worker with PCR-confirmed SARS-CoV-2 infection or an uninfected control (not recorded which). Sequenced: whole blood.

CDR3 sequence: CASNLNNSPLHF. CDR3 coding DNA: TGTGCCAGCAACTTAAATAATTCACCCCTCCACTTT. The V and J genes are TRBV7-2 and TRBJ1-6; D is unclear. The germline V gene has CDR1 SGHTA and CDR2 FQGNSA. The CDR3 totals 12 residues.